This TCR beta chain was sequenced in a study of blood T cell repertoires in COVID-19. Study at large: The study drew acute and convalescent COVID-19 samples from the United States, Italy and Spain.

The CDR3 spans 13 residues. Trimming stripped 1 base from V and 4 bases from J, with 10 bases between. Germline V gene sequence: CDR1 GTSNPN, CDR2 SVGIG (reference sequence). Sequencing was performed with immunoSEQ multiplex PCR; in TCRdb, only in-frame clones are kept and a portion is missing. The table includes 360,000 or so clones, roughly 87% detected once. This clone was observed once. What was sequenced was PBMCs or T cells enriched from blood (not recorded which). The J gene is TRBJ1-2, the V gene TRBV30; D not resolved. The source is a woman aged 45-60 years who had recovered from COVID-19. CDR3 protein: CAWSATVAYGYTF. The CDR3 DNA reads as TGTGCCTGGAGTGCAACGGTCGCCTATGGCTACACCTTC.